The 2 T cell receptor beta chains below all came from one sample that was sequenced in a study of regulatory T cells in long-lasting Graves disease. Libraries of TCR beta came from iRepertoire HTBI primers plus Arm-PCR of CDR3 regions. TCRdb used MiXCR to reprocess the multiplex PCR reads, holding one entry per CDR3 protein. The top ten clones hold about a quarter of a sample with around 400,000 distinct CDR3 sequences, 23% of them seen once. Stated time point: persistent/refractory GD, antithyroid drugs over 5 years with positive TRAb. There was RNA extracted from PBMCs, and the TCR library was made from it. Sequenced here: peripheral blood mononuclear cells (PBMCs), sampled when the disease was refractory, from a patient treated with antithyroid drugs. The source of these receptors is a female donor with Graves disease.

In this sample, this clonotype turned up a few times. This chain uses TRBV11-2 with TRBJ2-5, with 10 positions matching TRBD2. The CDR3 runs 16 residues. V dropped 5 bases and J dropped 1; count of bases not matched to a gene: 7. Germline CDR1 SGHAT, CDR2 FQNNGV. The CDR3 nucleotides are TGTGCCAGCAGCCGATGGACTAGCGGTACCCAAGAGACCCAGTACTTC. This encodes CASSRWTSGTQETQYF.

This clonotype was seen at least ten times. The V call is TRBV28, the J call TRBJ1-5; tentatively, D is TRBD1 (6 bases). Germline CDR1 reads MDHEN; CDR2 reads SYDVKM. Trimming left V 6 bases short and J 4 bases short, with 25 bases between. This CDR3 has 18 amino acids. CDR3 bases: TGTGCCAGCAGCTTCACATCGGGTACAGGGTTAGGAAATCAGCCCCAGCATTTT. Amino acids: CASSFTSGTGLGNQPQHF.